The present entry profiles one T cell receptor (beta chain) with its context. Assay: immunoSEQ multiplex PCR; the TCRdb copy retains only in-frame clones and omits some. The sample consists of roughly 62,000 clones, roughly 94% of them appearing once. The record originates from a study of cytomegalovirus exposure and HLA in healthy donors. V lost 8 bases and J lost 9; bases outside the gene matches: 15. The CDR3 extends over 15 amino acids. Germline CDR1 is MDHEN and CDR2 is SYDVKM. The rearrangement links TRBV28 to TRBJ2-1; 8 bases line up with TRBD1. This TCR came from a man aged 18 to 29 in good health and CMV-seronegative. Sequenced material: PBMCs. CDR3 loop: CASLKESGGSGEQFF. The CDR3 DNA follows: TGTGCCAGCCTGAAGGAGTCAGGGGGCTCTGGTGAGCAGTTCTTC.